A selection of T cell receptor beta chains follows, all from one sample in a study of blood T cell repertoires in COVID-19. Profiling relied on immunoSEQ multiplex PCR, and the TCRdb table lists in-frame clones only, not all of them. Among hundreds of thousands of clones listed, about nine tenths were seen once. The sequenced material came from peripheral blood. All receptors come from a woman aged 25 to 39 with COVID-19, enrolled during active disease. The CDR3 runs from the conserved cysteine through the conserved F or W. The D gene is left open where the match is weak. Size is omitted from some rows. Given values are once, few, many or a class for expanded clones.

cdr3_length d_call clone_size j_call v_call cdr3_aa cdr3_nt
17 TRBD2 - TRBJ2-3 TRBV4-1 CASSQDRLAGSTDTQYF TGCGCCAGCAGCCAAGATAGGCTAGCGGGATCCACAGATACGCAGTATTTT
15 TRBD1 - TRBJ1-4 TRBV3-1/TRBV3-2 CASSQGGQGDEKLFF TGTGCCAGCAGCCAAGGGGGACAGGGGGATGAAAAACTGTTTTTT
12 - - TRBJ2-7 TRBV19 CASGTGSYEQYF TGTGCCAGTGGAACAGGGTCCTACGAGCAGTACTTC
14 TRBD1 - TRBJ2-5 TRBV13 CASSGQGEVGTQYF TGTGCCAGCAGCGGACAGGGCGAAGTGGGGACCCAGTACTTC
15 - - TRBJ1-1 TRBV11-1 CASSLGRGWITEAFF TGTGCCAGCAGCTTAGGTAGGGGATGGATCACTGAAGCTTTCTTT
14 - few TRBJ2-3 TRBV5-8 CASSRPGSTDTQYF TGTGCCAGCAGCCGGCCCGGGAGCACAGATACGCAGTATTTT
15 - - TRBJ1-1 TRBV5-4 CASSLEPGANTEAFF TGTGCCAGCAGCTTGGAGCCAGGGGCGAACACTGAAGCTTTCTTT
14 TRBD1 few TRBJ1-2 TRBV5-6 CASSLGQGGSGYTF TGTGCCAGCAGCTTAGGACAGGGAGGGTCAGGCTACACCTTC
15 - - TRBJ2-2 TRBV24-1 CATSDLTQNTGELFF TGTGCCACCAGTGATTTGACACAGAACACCGGGGAGCTGTTTTTT
14 - - TRBJ2-7 TRBV19 CATKPAPRSYEQYF TGTGCCACCAAGCCCGCACCCCGTTCCTACGAGCAGTACTTC
12 - - TRBJ1-2 TRBV28 CASSLVQYGYTF TGTGCCAGCAGTTTGGTGCAGTATGGCTACACCTTC
15 - once TRBJ2-7 TRBV4-1 CASSQEASDSGEQYF TGCGCCAGCAGCCAAGAGGCTAGCGACTCGGGGGAGCAGTACTTC
15 TRBD1 - TRBJ1-2 TRBV9 CASTLRRDSIYGYTF TGTGCCAGCACGCTTAGACGGGACAGTATATATGGCTACACCTTC
15 - - TRBJ2-5 TRBV7-2 CASSFREAGLETQYF TGTGCCAGCAGCTTTAGAGAGGCGGGATTGGAGACCCAGTACTTC
14 TRBD1 - TRBJ1-2 TRBV11-2 CASARDRANYGYTF TGTGCCAGCGCCAGGGACAGAGCTAACTATGGCTACACCTTC
15 - - TRBJ1-4 TRBV5-1 CASSLMGRLNEKLFF TGCGCCAGCAGCTTGATGGGCAGGCTTAATGAAAAACTGTTTTTT
16 TRBD2 - TRBJ2-2 TRBV4-3 CASSQELAGALGELFF TGCGCCAGCAGCCAAGAGCTAGCGGGAGCTCTCGGGGAGCTGTTTTTT
15 - many TRBJ2-7 TRBV30 CAWSPPLIGSYEQYF TGTGCCTGGAGTCCCCCATTGATCGGCTCCTACGAGCAGTACTTC
12 - - TRBJ2-7 TRBV6-2/TRBV6-3 CASSWDFYEQYF TGTGCCAGCAGCTGGGACTTTTACGAGCAGTACTTC
15 TRBD1 - TRBJ2-7 TRBV11-2 CASSFPGQGADEQYF TGTGCCAGCAGCTTCCCGGGACAGGGGGCCGACGAGCAGTACTTC
13 TRBD2 - TRBJ2-1 TRBV30 CACSGKGYNGQFF TGTGCCTGCAGCGGGAAGGGGTACAATGGCCAGTTCTTC
12 TRBD1 - TRBJ1-5 TRBV3-1/TRBV3-2 CASSQAEGAQHF TGTGCCAGCAGCCAAGCTGAGGGGGCGCAACATTTT
15 TRBD1 - TRBJ2-7 TRBV18 CASSPGTGGSYEQYF TGTGCCAGCTCACCCGGGACAGGGGGATCCTACGAGCAGTACTTC
13 TRBD1 - TRBJ2-7 TRBV6-2/TRBV6-3 CASSRQGPDEQYF TGTGCCAGCAGCCGACAGGGCCCCGACGAGCAGTACTTC
13 TRBD1 - TRBJ1-5 TRBV20-1 CSASRTGVQPQHF TGCAGTGCTAGTCGGACAGGAGTTCAGCCCCAGCATTTT
15 TRBD1 - TRBJ2-1 TRBV19 CASSTPGQGADEQFF TGTGCCAGTAGTACGCCGGGACAGGGTGCGGATGAGCAGTTCTTC
15 TRBD2 - TRBJ2-3 TRBV30 CAWETAGGISDTQYF TGTGCCTGGGAGACAGCGGGGGGTATATCGGATACGCAGTATTTT
13 - - TRBJ2-7 TRBV11-3 CASSSFDSYEQYF TGTGCCAGCAGCTCATTCGACAGCTACGAGCAGTACTTC
17 TRBD1 few TRBJ1-1 TRBV14 CASSQEKETGGLLEAFF TGTGCCAGCAGCCAAGAGAAGGAGACAGGGGGCCTCCTAGAAGCTTTCTTT
15 TRBD1 once TRBJ2-5 TRBV4-3 CASSQGLRGLGTQYF TGCGCCAGCAGCCAAGGCCTCAGGGGGCTAGGGACCCAGTACTTC
15 TRBD1 once TRBJ1-1 TRBV27 CASRHSTGRSTEAFF TGTGCCAGCAGGCATTCGACAGGGAGATCAACTGAAGCTTTCTTT
14 - - TRBJ1-1 TRBV29-1 CSVDPREAFPEAFF TGCAGCGTTGACCCCAGGGAAGCCTTCCCTGAAGCTTTCTTT
10 - - TRBJ1-6 TRBV7-2 CAVGAPTLHF TGTGCCGTGGGGGCTCCCACCCTCCACTTT
13 TRBD1 - TRBJ1-2 TRBV12-3/TRBV12-4 CASSSDRAYGYTF TGTGCCAGCAGCTCAGACAGGGCCTATGGCTACACCTTC
10 - - TRBJ2-1 TRBV29-1 CSTYYNEQFF TGCAGCACATACTACAATGAGCAGTTCTTC
14 - - TRBJ1-1 TRBV4-1 CASSPQVTNTEAFF TGCGCCAGCAGCCCCCAGGTTACGAACACTGAAGCTTTCTTT
13 - - TRBJ2-7 TRBV13 CASGRAVPYEQYF TGTGCCAGCGGGCGAGCGGTGCCCTACGAGCAGTACTTC
16 TRBD2 - TRBJ2-2 TRBV7-2 CASSPRGGPAPGELFF TGTGCCAGCAGCCCGCGGGGAGGGCCTGCGCCCGGGGAGCTGTTTTTT
16 TRBD1 - TRBJ2-7 TRBV4-3 CASSQGPGTGGYEQYF TGCGCCAGCAGCCAAGGGCCCGGGACAGGGGGCTACGAGCAGTACTTC
13 TRBD1 - TRBJ1-1 TRBV27 CASSTGGRTEAFF TGTGCCAGCTCTACAGGGGGCCGGACTGAAGCTTTCTTT
14 - once TRBJ2-7 TRBV5-8 CASSLYGLNYEQYF TGTGCCAGCAGCTTGTATGGTCTAAACTACGAGCAGTACTTC
13 TRBD1 - TRBJ1-5 TRBV2 CASQTGAGQPQHF TGTGCCAGCCAGACAGGGGCGGGTCAGCCCCAGCATTTT
17 - - TRBJ2-4 TRBV28 CASSTLFGVLAKNIQYF TGTGCCAGCAGTACCCTGTTCGGGGTCCTAGCCAAAAACATTCAGTACTTC
17 - - TRBJ2-6 TRBV3-1/TRBV3-2 CASSQEEAVSGANVLTF TGTGCCAGCAGCCAAGAGGAGGCAGTTTCTGGGGCCAACGTCCTGACTTTC
13 - - TRBJ1-4 TRBV10-3 CAIAGAEYEKLFF TGTGCCATCGCAGGGGCAGAATATGAAAAACTGTTTTTT
15 TRBD1 - TRBJ1-3 TRBV7-3 CASSTGGASGNTIYF TGTGCCAGCAGCACAGGGGGGGCATCTGGAAACACCATATATTTT
15 TRBD2 once TRBJ2-7 TRBV9 CASSYRLASSYEQYF TGTGCCAGCAGCTATCGACTAGCGAGCTCCTACGAGCAGTACTTC
13 TRBD2 - TRBJ2-1 TRBV5-1 CASSLAGGNEQFF TGCGCCAGCAGTCTAGCGGGAGGCAATGAGCAGTTCTTC
15 - - TRBJ2-3 TRBV5-4 CASSSAFTSTDTQYF TGTGCCAGCAGCAGCGCCTTCACTAGCACAGATACGCAGTATTTT
12 - few TRBJ2-3 TRBV11-2 CASSLGPDTQYF TGTGCCAGCAGCTTAGGGCCAGATACGCAGTATTTT